The clone carrying this T cell receptor (beta chain) was counted many times. Its antigen is unidentified. V lost 6 bases and J 7 bases, leaving 12 bases between the germline ends. The CDR3 extends over 12 amino acids. The authors deemed Graves' hyperthyroidism stable absent ophthalmopathy progression within 18 months. The data are from a study of T cells in Graves' hyperthyroidism and ophthalmopathy. General study points: Through a model of 13 V-J features, ophthalmopathy was separated from stable hyperthyroidism. The model forecast ophthalmopathy, anticipating it by a median around 6.5 months before onset. Blood also carried most thyroid clonotypes expanded above 0.001.

From RNA transcripts, TCR beta CDR3 regions were amplified. With the HTBI primer set, the TCR CDR3 went through a first round of RT-PCR. Via MiXCR, TCRdb re-called the multiplex PCR reads, giving one row per CDR3 protein. This table holds around 190,000 distinct CDR3 sequences, about 15% found once. V usage is TRBV12-3 or TRBV12-4 and J usage is TRBJ1-2; D is undetermined. This clonotype was sampled from a woman aged 50 to 60 with Graves' hyperthyroidism. Sequenced: blood. CDR3 residues: CASSPISGGYTF. Written as DNA, the CDR3 is TGTGCCAGCAGCCCTATTTCGGGTGGCTACACCTTC.